This record covers a single T cell receptor beta chain. Profiling of TCR beta VDJ combinations and CDR3 sequences used genomic DNA as template. TCRdb called the reads again in MiXCR, with one record for every CDR3 protein. The sample has under 250,000 distinct CDR3 sequences; around half are singletons. The sample belongs to a study of CD8+CD57+ T cells in acquired aplastic anemia. Study-wide context: 3.2 ug was the average amount of DNA from sorted CD4+ and CD8+ cells.

This CDR3 region has 14 residues. It was patients with CD8+CD57+ cell expansion by flow cytometry who were chosen for sequencing. The sequence was collected from a human donor with aplastic anemia. Sequencing was carried out using sorted CD4+, CD8+, or CD8+CD57+ T cells (not recorded which) from PBMCs. The V gene is TRBV12-2, the J gene TRBJ2-7; TRBD1 is taken as the D call from the table, unchecked against the DNA. TRBV12-2 is designated a pseudogene. The CDR3 here is CASRPGQGRYEQYF. CDR3 nucleotide sequence: TGTGCAAGTCGACCGGGACAGGGAAGATACGAGCAGTACTTC.